These 24 T cell receptor beta chains originate from one sample sequenced in a study of blood T cell repertoires in COVID-19. Repertoires were generated with immunoSEQ multiplex PCR, while TCRdb's copy carries only in-frame clones and drops some. The table records more than 250,000 clones, 70% to 90% of them present only once. The sequencing input was PBMCs or T cells enriched from blood (not recorded which). Receptors originate from a young man who had recovered from COVID-19.

The sample holds one count of this clone. J is TRBJ1-2 and V is TRBV15, with TRBD1 as a possible D gene (5 bases). This CDR3 is 15 amino acids long. Germline CDR1 LNHNV, CDR2 YYDKDF (reference sequence). V lost 0 bases and J lost 2, with 10 bases in between. As DNA, the CDR3 is TGTGCCACCAGCAGAGATGCGGGGGGAAACTATGGCTACACCTTC. Protein: CATSRDAGGNYGYTF.

The chain recombines TRBV19 with TRBJ1-2, with 7 bases identical to TRBD1. This CDR3 has 15 residues. The J segment lost 4 bases and the V segment lost 5 bases, leaving 10 bases of the junction unmatched. Germline CDR1 LNHDA, CDR2 SQIVND (reference sequence). The CDR3 protein is CASSRPTGRGYGYTF. In DNA form, the CDR3 reads TGTGCCAGTAGTCGCCCGACAGGGAGAGGCTATGGCTACACCTTC. Supplemented by reference TRBV19 and TRBJ1-2, the full variable domain reads DGGITQSPKYLFRKEGQNVTLSCEQNLNHDAMYWYRQDPGQGLRLIYYSQIVNDFQKGDIAEGYSVSREKKESFPLTVTSAQKNPTAFYLCASSRPTGRGYGYTFGSGTRLTVV.

The rearrangement uses TRBV5-4 and TRBJ2-7; 7 positions match TRBD1. V trimming: 4 bases; J trimming: 1 base; junction bases outside the gene matches: 5. Germline V gene data show CDR1 as SGHNT and CDR2 as YYREEE (reference sequence). CDR3 length equals 14 residues. CDR3 nucleotides: TGTGCCAGCAGCACGGCACAGGGGTCCTACGAGCAGTACTTC. This sequence encodes CASSTAQGSYEQYF. The full variable domain, in which reference TRBV5-4 and TRBJ2-7 provide the parts outside the CDR3, is ETGVTQSPTHLIKTRGQQVTLRCSSQSGHNTVSWYQQALGQGPQFIFQYYREEENGRGNFPPRFSGLQFPNYSSELNVNALELDDSALYLCASSTAQGSYEQYFGPGTRLTVT.

This clone was counted only a few times. Here the CDR3 reads CASGKRPGGNEQFF. DNA for the CDR3: TGCGCCAGCGGGAAACGTCCCGGGGGCAATGAGCAGTTCTTC. V is TRBV5-1 and J is TRBJ2-1; D is possibly TRBD2 (6 bases). CDR3 length equals 14 residues. Germline V CDR1 and CDR2: SGHRS, YFSETQ. V gave up 7 bases and J gave up 6 bases, with 17 bases separating them.

This chain uses TRBV27 with TRBJ2-7; TRBD2 is a possible D gene (7 bases). The V gene's germline CDR1 is MNHEY and CDR2 SMNVEV (reference sequence). The germline V and J ends were trimmed by 2 bases and 1 base, with 18 bases remaining between them. The CDR3 length is 17 residues. The CDR3, as DNA: TGTGCCAGCAGTTTAATCCGGTTCGGGGGGCCATCCTACGAGCAGTACTTC. Its translation: CASSLIRFGGPSYEQYF.

This chain uses TRBV2 with TRBJ1-6; weak D call: TRBD1 (6 bases). Germline V CDR1 and CDR2: SNHLY, FYNNEI. The length of the CDR3 is 13 residues. Trimming left V 8 bases short and J 4 bases short, with 9 bases between. The CDR3 reads CASGQPYNSPLHF. CDR3 coding DNA: TGTGCCAGCGGACAGCCGTATAATTCACCCCTCCACTTT.

The chain couples TRBV21-1 to TRBJ2-2; no DNA check was done on the table's D call, TRBD1. TRBV21-1 is a recognized pseudogene. This CDR3 contains 19 residues. CDR3 DNA sequence: TGTGCCAGCAGCTCCCGATCCGTGACAGGGGGGTCGAACACCGGGGAGCTGTTTTTT. Encoded protein: CASSSRSVTGGSNTGELFF.

The V call is TRBV11-2, the J call TRBJ2-1; tentative D call: TRBD2 (6 bases). The V end lost 4 bases, the J end lost 4 bases, and 14 bases lay between the germline ends. This CDR3 is 15 amino acids long. Germline V gene lookup returns CDR1 SGHAT and CDR2 FQNNGV. The CDR3 DNA reads TGTGCCAGCAGCTCCCTGCCGGGAGTGTACAATGAGCAGTTCTTC. It translates to CASSSLPGVYNEQFF.

This chain joins TRBV6-5 and TRBJ1-1; unclear D gene. The germline V and J ends were trimmed by 0 bases and 6 bases, with 8 bases remaining between them. The CDR3 extends over 13 amino acids. CDR1 and CDR2 from the germline V gene are MNHEY and SVGAGI. The CDR3 region has the DNA TGTGCCAGCAGTTACTCATTCGTTTCTGAAGCTTTCTTT. It translates to CASSYSFVSEAFF.

This clone was observed once. This sequence joins TRBV6-5 and TRBJ1-2, with 8 bases identical to TRBD1. The CDR3 spans 14 residues. Trimming took 0 bases from V and 7 from J; bases not matched to a gene: 4. CDR1 and CDR2 from the germline V gene are MNHEY and SVGAGI. CDR3: CASSYSGQGLGYTF. The CDR3 DNA reads as TGTGCCAGCAGTTACTCCGGACAGGGACTTGGCTACACCTTC.

The chain recombines TRBV7-9 with TRBJ1-2; no clear D. The CDR3 runs 12 residues. Germline lookup yields CDR1 SEHNR and CDR2 FQNEAQ (reference sequence). V was pared by 1 base and J by 8 bases, with 8 bases between. CDR3 sequence: CASSLEERGYTF. The CDR3 nucleotides are TGTGCCAGCAGCTTAGAGGAGAGGGGCTACACCTTC.

The rearrangement links TRBV6-5 to TRBJ1-6, with 8 bases identical to TRBD1. The CDR3 sequence is 14 residues long. Germline loops: CDR1 MNHEY, CDR2 SVGAGI. V shed 6 bases, J shed 10 bases, and the junction held 8 bases outside the gene matches. The CDR3 coding sequence is TGTGCCAGCAGACCGCGGACAGGGACCTCACCCCTCCACTTT. Protein: CASRPRTGTSPLHF.

The chain combines TRBV6-5 with TRBJ2-7; the match to TRBD1 covers 9 bases. Germline-derived CDR1 and CDR2 are MNHEY and SVGAGI. CDR3 length: 13 residues. The V and J ends lost 6 bases and 3 bases, in that order; junction bases with no gene match: 3. Here the CDR3 DNA reads TGTGCCAGCAGAACAGGGGGCTTCTACGAGCAGTACTTC. Translation: CASRTGGFYEQYF.

The genes are TRBV27 and TRBJ1-1; no clear D gene. The V gene lost 2 bases and the J gene lost 1 base, with 11 bases spanning the gap. The CDR3 length is 15 residues. The germline V gene encodes CDR1 MNHEY and CDR2 SMNVEV (reference sequence). CDR3 protein: CASSLGIAGNTEAFF. The CDR3 nucleotides read TGTGCCAGCAGTTTAGGAATCGCAGGGAACACTGAAGCTTTCTTT.

The gene calls are TRBV5-1 and TRBJ1-5; D uncertain. Germline lookup yields CDR1 SGHRS and CDR2 YFSETQ. The V gene lost 4 bases and the J gene lost 0 bases, with 11 bases spanning the gap. The CDR3 consists of 15 residues. The CDR3 region has the DNA TGCGCCAGCAGCCAAATGTCGGGTAGCAATCAGCCCCAGCATTTT. Its protein product is CASSQMSGSNQPQHF.

The chain combines TRBV27 with TRBJ1-1, with 9 bases matching TRBD1. This CDR3 is built from 15 residues. Germline loops: CDR1 MNHEY, CDR2 SMNVEV (reference sequence). V lost 5 bases to trimming and J lost 3 bases; unmatched junction nucleotides: 7. The CDR3 DNA is TGTGCCAGCAGTAACTTACAGGGGGCTTACACTGAAGCTTTCTTT. Translating gives CASSNLQGAYTEAFF.

The CDR3 region is CASSIPTGTNQPQHF. CDR3 DNA sequence: TGTGCCAGTAGTATACCAACAGGTACCAATCAGCCCCAGCATTTT. The chain carries TRBV19 and TRBJ1-5; perhaps TRBD1 as D (5 bases). V lost 2 bases to trimming and J lost 3 bases, with 11 bases between them. This CDR3 has 15 residues. Germline V gives CDR1 LNHDA, CDR2 SQIVND (reference sequence).

The rearrangement joins TRBV9 to TRBJ2-1; D perhaps matches TRBD2 (6 bases). Trimming pared 0 bases from V and 6 bases from J, leaving 10 bases between. This CDR3 contains 14 residues. CDR1 and CDR2 from the germline V gene are SGDLS and YYNGEE. The CDR3 region is CASSVAPGLNEQFF. DNA of the CDR3: TGTGCCAGCAGCGTAGCACCGGGACTCAATGAGCAGTTCTTC.

This chain connects TRBV6-2 or TRBV6-3 to TRBJ1-1; possibly TRBD1 for D (5 bases). The CDR3 runs to 15 residues. V gave up 2 bases and J gave up 4 bases, with 14 bases separating them. Looked up from germline, CDR1 is MNHEY and CDR2 is SVGEGT. The CDR3 is CASSYPAGRSTEAFF. CDR3 coding DNA: TGTGCCAGCAGTTACCCCGCAGGGAGGAGCACTGAAGCTTTCTTT.

The rearrangement uses TRBV7-9 and TRBJ1-5; 7 nucleotides line up with TRBD1. The length of the CDR3 is 14 residues. V lost 4 bases and J lost 3; bases outside the gene matches: 3. Germline assignment: CDR1 SEHNR and CDR2 FQNEAQ (reference sequence). CDR3 loop: CASSSGQPNQPQHF. In DNA form, the CDR3 reads TGTGCCAGCAGCTCGGGACAGCCCAATCAGCCCCAGCATTTT.

This clone was counted only a few times. The chain links TRBV6-5 to TRBJ1-2; TRBD1 matches 7 bases. Germline V gives CDR1 MNHEY, CDR2 SVGAGI. This CDR3 is 15 amino acids long. V shed 8 bases and J 7 bases; nucleotides not matched to a gene: 16. CDR3 DNA: TGTGCCAGCGGGCTACAATTAGGGGGCCAGGGTGGCTACACCTTC. It is translated as CASGLQLGGQGGYTF.

This clone was seen just once. V gene TRBV30 combines with J gene TRBJ2-2; the D gene is possibly TRBD2 (6 bases). The CDR3 has 14 amino acids. Germline CDR1 GTSNPN, CDR2 SVGIG (reference sequence). V lost 3 bases, J lost 1 base, and 9 bases lay in between. Here the CDR3 reads CAWSTGGNTGELFF. The CDR3 DNA reads as TGTGCCTGGAGCACCGGGGGGAACACCGGGGAGCTGTTTTTT.

The CDR3 DNA reads TGCAGTGCTAGTATGGGGGCGTCGGAAAAACTGTTTTTT. It yields the protein CSASMGASEKLFF. The chain is built from TRBV20-1 and TRBJ1-4, with D perhaps matching TRBD1 (6 bases). Trimming cost V 3 bases and J 8 bases, with 13 bases left between them. Germline V gives CDR1 DFQATT, CDR2 SNEGSKA (reference sequence). The CDR3 contains 13 residues.

The chain uses TRBV27 and TRBJ1-1, with D possibly matching TRBD1 (6 bases). The CDR3 contains 16 residues. Trimming shortened V by 2 bases and J by 0 bases, and 13 bases separated the two germline ends. Per the germline V gene, CDR1 is MNHEY and CDR2 is SMNVEV (reference sequence). The chain's CDR3 is CASSLTGQFLNTEAFF. In DNA form, the CDR3 reads TGTGCCAGCAGTTTAACCGGACAGTTCCTGAACACTGAAGCTTTCTTT.